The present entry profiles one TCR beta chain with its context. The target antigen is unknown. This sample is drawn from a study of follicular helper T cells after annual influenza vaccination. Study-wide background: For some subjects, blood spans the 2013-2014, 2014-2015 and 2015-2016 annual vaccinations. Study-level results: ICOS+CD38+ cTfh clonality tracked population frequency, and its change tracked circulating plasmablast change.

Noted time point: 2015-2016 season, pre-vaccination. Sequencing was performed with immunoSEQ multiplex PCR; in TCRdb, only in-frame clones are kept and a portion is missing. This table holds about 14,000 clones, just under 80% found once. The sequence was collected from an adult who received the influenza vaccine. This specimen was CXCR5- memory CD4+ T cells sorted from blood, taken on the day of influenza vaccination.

The CDR3 DNA is TGTGCCAGCAGCTTGGGACAGAAAAACACTGAAGCTTTCTTT. It yields the protein CASSLGQKNTEAFF. The rearrangement uses TRBV5-4 and TRBJ1-1; D is perhaps TRBD1 (5 bases). Looked up from germline, CDR1 is SGHNT and CDR2 is YYREEE (reference sequence). Trimming took off 0 bases at V and 2 bases at J, with 8 bases between the two ends. This CDR3 comprises 14 residues. The whole variable domain, filled in from reference TRBV5-4 and TRBJ1-1, reads ETGVTQSPTHLIKTRGQQVTLRCSSQSGHNTVSWYQQALGQGPQFIFQYYREEENGRGNFPPRFSGLQFPNYSSELNVNALELDDSALYLCASSLGQKNTEAFFGQGTRLTVV.